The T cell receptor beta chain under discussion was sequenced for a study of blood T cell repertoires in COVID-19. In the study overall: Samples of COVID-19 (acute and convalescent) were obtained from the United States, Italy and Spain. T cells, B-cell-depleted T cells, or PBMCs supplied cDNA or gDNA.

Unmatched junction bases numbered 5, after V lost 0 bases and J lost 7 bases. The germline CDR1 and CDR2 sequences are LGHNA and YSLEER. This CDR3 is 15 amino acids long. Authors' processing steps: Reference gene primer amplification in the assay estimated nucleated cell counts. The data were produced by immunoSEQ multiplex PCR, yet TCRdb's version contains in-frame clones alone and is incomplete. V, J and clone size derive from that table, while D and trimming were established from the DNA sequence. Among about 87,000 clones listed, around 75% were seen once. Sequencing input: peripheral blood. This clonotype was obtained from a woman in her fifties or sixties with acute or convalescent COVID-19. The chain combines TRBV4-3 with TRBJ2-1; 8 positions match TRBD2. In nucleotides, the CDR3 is TGCGCCAGCAGCCAAGACCCAGCGGGGGTGAATGAGCAGTTCTTC. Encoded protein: CASSQDPAGVNEQFF.